Listed below are T cell receptor beta chains from one sample, sequenced in a study of molecular identifiers for immune sequencing clone quantification. Via MiXCR, TCRdb re-called the PCR reads, giving one row per CDR3 protein. Among just over 35,000 distinct CDR3 sequences listed, about 19% were seen once. The sequenced material came from naive CD8+ T cells from blood, with Jurkat cell RNA spiked in. The receptor source for this set is a human donor in good health. Some libraries in this study had Jurkat cell RNA spiked in. The CDR3 runs from the conserved cysteine through the conserved F or W. The D gene is left open where the match is weak. Clone size is shown for a subset of rows, as once, few, many or a class of expanded clone.

d_call	clone_size	v_call	j_call	cdr3_aa	cdr3_nt
TRBD2	.	TRBV28	TRBJ2-7	CASSLAPGTSGEWALDEQYF	TGTGCCAGCAGTTTAGCACCCGGGACTAGCGGGGAATGGGCTTTGGACGAGCAGTACTTC
TRBD1	many	TRBV4-1	TRBJ1-4	CASSQEARTGGEKLFF	TGCGCCAGCAGCCAAGAGGCCAGGACAGGGGGTGAAAAACTGTTTTTT
.	few	TRBV19	TRBJ1-1	CASSLDLNTEASF	TGTGCCAGTAGTCTCGATCTAAACACTGAAGCTTCCTTT
.	many	TRBV20-1	TRBJ1-5	CSARTGRNDNQPQHF	TGCAGTGCTAGGACCGGGAGGAACGACAATCAGCCCCAGCATTTT
TRBD2	many	TRBV25-1	TRBJ2-7	CASSDLAGAFSEQYF	TGTGCCAGCAGTGACTTAGCGGGAGCGTTCTCCGAGCAGTACTTC
.	many	TRBV9	TRBJ2-5	CASSQGTERETQYF	TGTGCCAGCAGCCAGGGGACCGAGAGGGAGACCCAGTACTTC
TRBD2	.	TRBV4-2	TRBJ2-1	CASSQEPGLAGGISNEQFF	TGTGCCAGCAGCCAAGAACCGGGACTAGCGGGAGGGATTAGCAATGAGCAGTTCTTC
.	.	TRBV19	TRBJ2-7	CASGIRDGAYEQYF	TGTGCCAGTGGGATAAGGGACGGCGCCTACGAGCAGTACTTC
.	many	TRBV4-2	TRBJ1-1	CASSQDHGQANTEAFF	TGTGCCAGCAGCCAAGATCATGGTCAGGCGAACACTGAAGCTTTCTTT
.	many	TRBV12-3/TRBV12-4	TRBJ1-5	CASTSLGYSNQPQHF	TGTGCCAGCACCTCCCTCGGGTATAGCAATCAGCCCCAGCATTTT
TRBD1	few	TRBV19	TRBJ2-1	CASSIDEGAYNEQFF	TGTGCCAGTAGTATAGACGAGGGGGCGTACAATGAGCAGTTCTTC